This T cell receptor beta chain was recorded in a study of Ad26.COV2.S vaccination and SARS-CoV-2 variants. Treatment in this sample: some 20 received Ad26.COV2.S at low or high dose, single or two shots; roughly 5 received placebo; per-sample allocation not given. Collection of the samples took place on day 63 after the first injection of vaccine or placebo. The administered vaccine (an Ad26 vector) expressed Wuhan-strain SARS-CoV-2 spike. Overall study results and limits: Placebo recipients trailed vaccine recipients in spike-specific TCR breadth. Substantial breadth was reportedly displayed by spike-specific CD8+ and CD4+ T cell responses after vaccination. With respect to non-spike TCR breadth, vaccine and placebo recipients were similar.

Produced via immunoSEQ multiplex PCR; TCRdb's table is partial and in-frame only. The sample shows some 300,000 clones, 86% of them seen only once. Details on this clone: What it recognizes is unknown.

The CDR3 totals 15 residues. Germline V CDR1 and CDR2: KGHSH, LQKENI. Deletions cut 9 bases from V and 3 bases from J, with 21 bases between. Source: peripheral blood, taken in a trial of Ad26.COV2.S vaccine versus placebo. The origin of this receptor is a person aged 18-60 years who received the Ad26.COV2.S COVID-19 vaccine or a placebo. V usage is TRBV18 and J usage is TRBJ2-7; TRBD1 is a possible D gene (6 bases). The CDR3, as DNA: TGTGCCAGTTTGCGACAGGCCGACCGGAACTACGAGCAGTACTTC. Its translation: CASLRQADRNYEQYF.